The 8 T cell receptor beta chains given below trace back to one sample, sequenced in a study of blood T cell repertoires in COVID-19 (dated by TCRdb to 2018 to 2021). Libraries were made using the immunoSEQ multiplex PCR assay. TCRdb limited this immuneACCESS table to in-frame rearrangements with V and J called. A share of clones is missing; checked studies link under half to unresolved V genes, and the rest is unexplained. This sample comprises roughly 190,000 clones, 87% of them detected only once. Approximately 3.3% of the sample lies in the top ten. Sequenced sample: peripheral blood. These receptors were collected from a man between 18 and 35 years old with active or convalescent COVID-19.

V gene TRBV9 combines with J gene TRBJ2-3; a possible D gene is TRBD2 (5 bases). Trimming took 4 bases from V and 7 from J, leaving 10 bases between them. The CDR3 consists of 12 residues. CDR1 and CDR2 from the germline V gene are SGDLS and YYNGEE. The CDR3 DNA reads TGTGCCAGCAGCATGGACTCTAATACGCAGTATTTT. This translates into CASSMDSNTQYF.

J is TRBJ2-5 and V is TRBV6-5, with D maybe TRBD2 (7 bases). The V gene's germline CDR1 is MNHEY and CDR2 SVGAGI. Trimming cost V 4 bases and J 2 bases, with 14 bases left between them. This CDR3 has 15 amino acids. This CDR3 reads CASSLVGGGQETQYF. Here the CDR3 DNA reads TGTGCCAGCAGTTTGGTAGGGGGGGGGCAAGAGACCCAGTACTTC.

V gene TRBV29-1 combines with J gene TRBJ2-7, with 8 bases identical to TRBD1. Germline CDR1 is SQVTM and CDR2 is ANQGSEA. The junction had 7 bases not matched to a gene; V was cut back by 5 bases and J by 1 base. The length of the CDR3 is 14 residues. CDR3 sequence reads: CSVSGGGSSYEQYF. CDR3 bases: TGCAGCGTTTCAGGGGGCGGATCTTCCTACGAGCAGTACTTC.

This clone has only one observation. CDR3 region: CASSSTSGIIYEQYF. The CDR3 DNA is TGTGCCAGCAGCTCGACTAGCGGGATTATATACGAGCAGTACTTC. The V and J genes are TRBV5-5 and TRBJ2-7; 11 nucleotides align to TRBD2. The J segment lost 4 bases and the V segment lost 3 bases, leaving 6 bases of the junction unmatched. Germline loops: CDR1 SGHKS, CDR2 YYEKEE (reference sequence). This CDR3 region has 15 residues.

The chain has TRBV10-3 and TRBJ2-2, with 8 bases aligning to TRBD2. Germline V lookup: CDR1 ENHRY, CDR2 SYGVKD. Trimming took 3 bases from V and 6 from J; bases not matched to a gene: 6. CDR3 length: 15 residues. In DNA, the CDR3 is TGTGCCATCAGTGATCCGGGACTAGTTGCCGGGGAGCTGTTTTTT. This sequence encodes CAISDPGLVAGELFF.

The chain combines TRBV11-3 with TRBJ2-1, with D possibly TRBD1 on 7 matching bases. V gave up 3 bases and J gave up 7 bases, with 16 bases separating them. In germline, CDR1 is SGHNT, CDR2 YENEEA. The CDR3 runs to 15 residues. The CDR3 protein is CASSFPQGGSNEQFF. The DNA for the CDR3 is TGTGCCAGCAGCTTTCCCCAGGGGGGTTCAAATGAGCAGTTCTTC.

This clone was seen a single time. The gene calls are TRBV27 and TRBJ1-1; D remains unclear. This CDR3 contains 13 residues. Germline-derived CDR1 and CDR2 are MNHEY and SMNVEV (reference sequence). V was clipped by 1 base and J by 1 base, with 4 bases between them. This CDR3 is CASSLWPNTEAFF. DNA for the CDR3: TGTGCCAGCAGTTTATGGCCGAACACTGAAGCTTTCTTT.

V usage is TRBV29-1 and J usage is TRBJ1-3; 10 bases fit TRBD1. Trimming at V came to 6 bases and at J to 8 bases, leaving 10 bases not matched to a gene. The CDR3 runs 14 residues. Germline V lookup: CDR1 SQVTM, CDR2 ANQGSEA. In nucleotides, the CDR3 is TGCAGCGTGCGATCCGGGACAGGGGCAGACACCATATATTTT. Translation: CSVRSGTGADTIYF. Supplemented by reference TRBV29-1 and TRBJ1-3, the full variable domain reads SAVISQKPSRDICQRGTSLTIQCQVDSQVTMMFWYRQQPGQSLTLIATANQGSEATYESGFVIDKFPISRPNLTFSTLTVSNMSPEDSSIYLCSVRSGTGADTIYFGEGSWLTVV.